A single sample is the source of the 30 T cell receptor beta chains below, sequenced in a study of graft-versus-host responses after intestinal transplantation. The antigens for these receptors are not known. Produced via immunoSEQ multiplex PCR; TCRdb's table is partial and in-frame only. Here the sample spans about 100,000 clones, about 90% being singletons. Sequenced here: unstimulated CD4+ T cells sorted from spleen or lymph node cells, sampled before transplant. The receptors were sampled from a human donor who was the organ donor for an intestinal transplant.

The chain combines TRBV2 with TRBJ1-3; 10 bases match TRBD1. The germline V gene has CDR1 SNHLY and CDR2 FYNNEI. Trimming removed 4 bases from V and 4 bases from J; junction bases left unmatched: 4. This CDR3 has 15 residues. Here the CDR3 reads CASSGQGATGNTIYF. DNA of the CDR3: TGTGCCAGCAGTGGACAGGGGGCAACGGGAAACACCATATATTTT.

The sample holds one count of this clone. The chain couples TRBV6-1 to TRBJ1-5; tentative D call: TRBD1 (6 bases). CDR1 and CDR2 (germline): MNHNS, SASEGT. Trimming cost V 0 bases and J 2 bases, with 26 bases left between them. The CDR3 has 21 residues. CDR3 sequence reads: CASSEASAFQGRISGNQPQHF. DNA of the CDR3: TGTGCCAGCAGTGAAGCGTCAGCTTTTCAGGGGCGGATTTCTGGCAATCAGCCCCAGCATTTT.

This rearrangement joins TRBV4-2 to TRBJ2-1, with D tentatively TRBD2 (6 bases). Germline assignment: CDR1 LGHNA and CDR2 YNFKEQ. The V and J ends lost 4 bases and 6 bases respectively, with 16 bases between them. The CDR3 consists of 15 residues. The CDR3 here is CASSPGGERGNEQFF. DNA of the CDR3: TGTGCCAGCAGCCCCGGAGGGGAGAGGGGCAATGAGCAGTTCTTC.

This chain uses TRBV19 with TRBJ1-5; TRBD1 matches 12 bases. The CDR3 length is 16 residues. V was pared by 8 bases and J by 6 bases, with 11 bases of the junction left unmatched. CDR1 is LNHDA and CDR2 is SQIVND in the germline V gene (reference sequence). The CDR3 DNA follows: TGTGCCAGTTCCGGGACAGGGGGCGCCCTCGGTCAGCCCCAGCATTTT. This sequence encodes CASSGTGGALGQPQHF.

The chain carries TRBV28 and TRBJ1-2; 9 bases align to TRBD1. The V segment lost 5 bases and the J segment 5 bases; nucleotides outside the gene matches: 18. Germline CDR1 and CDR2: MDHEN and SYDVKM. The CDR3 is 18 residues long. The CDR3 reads CASSPGQGSGGGRYGYTF. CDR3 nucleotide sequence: TGTGCCAGCAGTCCGGGACAGGGTTCGGGAGGTGGTCGGTATGGCTACACCTTC.

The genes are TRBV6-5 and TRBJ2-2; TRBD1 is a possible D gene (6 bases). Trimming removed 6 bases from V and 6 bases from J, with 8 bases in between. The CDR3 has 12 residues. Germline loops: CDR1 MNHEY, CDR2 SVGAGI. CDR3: CASRQGSGELFF. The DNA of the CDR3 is TGTGCCAGCAGACAGGGTTCCGGGGAGCTGTTTTTT.

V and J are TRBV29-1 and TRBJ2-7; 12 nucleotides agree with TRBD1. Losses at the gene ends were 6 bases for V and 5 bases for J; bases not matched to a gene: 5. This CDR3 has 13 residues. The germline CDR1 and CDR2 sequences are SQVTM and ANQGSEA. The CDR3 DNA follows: TGCAGCGTGGGGGGACAGGGGGCAAACGAGCAGTACTTC. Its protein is CSVGGQGANEQYF.

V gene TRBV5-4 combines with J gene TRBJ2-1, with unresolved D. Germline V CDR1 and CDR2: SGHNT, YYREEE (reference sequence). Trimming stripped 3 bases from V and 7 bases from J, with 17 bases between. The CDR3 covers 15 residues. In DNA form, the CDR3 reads TGTGCCAGCAGCTCTAAAGATACGCCTCGTAATGAGCAGTTCTTC. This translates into CASSSKDTPRNEQFF. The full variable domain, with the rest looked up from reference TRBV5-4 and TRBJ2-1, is ETGVTQSPTHLIKTRGQQVTLRCSSQSGHNTVSWYQQALGQGPQFIFQYYREEENGRGNFPPRFSGLQFPNYSSELNVNALELDDSALYLCASSSKDTPRNEQFFGPGTRLTVL.

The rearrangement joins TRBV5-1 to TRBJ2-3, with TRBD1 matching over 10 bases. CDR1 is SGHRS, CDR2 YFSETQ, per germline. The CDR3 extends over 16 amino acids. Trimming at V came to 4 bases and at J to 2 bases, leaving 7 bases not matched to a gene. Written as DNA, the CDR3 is TGCGCCAGCAGCCCCGCGGACAGGGGGTACACAGATACGCAGTATTTT. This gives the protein CASSPADRGYTDTQYF.

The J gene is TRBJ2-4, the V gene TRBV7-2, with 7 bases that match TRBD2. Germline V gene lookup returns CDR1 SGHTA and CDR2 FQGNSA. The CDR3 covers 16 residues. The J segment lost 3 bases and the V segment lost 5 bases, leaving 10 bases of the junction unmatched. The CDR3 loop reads CASSASGEWGKNIQYF. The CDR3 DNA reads TGTGCCAGCAGCGCGAGCGGGGAGTGGGGCAAAAACATTCAGTACTTC. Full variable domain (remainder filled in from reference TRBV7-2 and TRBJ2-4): GAGVSQSPSNKVTEKGKDVELRCDPISGHTALYWYRQSLGQGLEFLIYFQGNSAPDKSGLPSDRFSAERTGGSVSTLTIQRTQQEDSAVYLCASSASGEWGKNIQYFGAGTRLSVL.

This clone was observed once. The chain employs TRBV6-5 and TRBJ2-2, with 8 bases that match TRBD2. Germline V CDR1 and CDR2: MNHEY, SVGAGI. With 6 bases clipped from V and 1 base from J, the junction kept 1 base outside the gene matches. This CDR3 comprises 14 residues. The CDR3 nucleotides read TGTGCCAGCAGGGGACTAGAGAACACCGGGGAGCTGTTTTTT. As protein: CASRGLENTGELFF.

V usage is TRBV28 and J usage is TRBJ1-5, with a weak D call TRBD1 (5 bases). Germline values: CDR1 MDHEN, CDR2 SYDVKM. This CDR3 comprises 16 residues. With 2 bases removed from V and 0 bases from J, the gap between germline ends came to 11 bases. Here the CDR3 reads CASSLRTIYSNQPQHF. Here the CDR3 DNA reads TGTGCCAGCAGTTTACGGACAATTTATAGCAATCAGCCCCAGCATTTT.

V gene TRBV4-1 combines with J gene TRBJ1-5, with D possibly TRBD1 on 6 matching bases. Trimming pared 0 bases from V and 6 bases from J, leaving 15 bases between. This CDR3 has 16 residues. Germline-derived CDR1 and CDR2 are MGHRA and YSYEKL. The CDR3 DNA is TGCGCCAGCAGCCAAGAATGGGGGGGGCCGTCTCAGCCCCAGCATTTT. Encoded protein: CASSQEWGGPSQPQHF.

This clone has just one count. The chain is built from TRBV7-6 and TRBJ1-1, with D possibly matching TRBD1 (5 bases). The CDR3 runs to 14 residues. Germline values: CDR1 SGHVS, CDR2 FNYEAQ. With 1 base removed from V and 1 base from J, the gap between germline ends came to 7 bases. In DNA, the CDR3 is TGTGCCAGCAGCTTAGAAGGGGCGAACACTGAAGCTTTCTTT. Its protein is CASSLEGANTEAFF.

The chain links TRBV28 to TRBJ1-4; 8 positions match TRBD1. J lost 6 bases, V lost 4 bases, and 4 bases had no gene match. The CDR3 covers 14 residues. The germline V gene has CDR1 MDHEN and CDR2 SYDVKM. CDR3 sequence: CASSSGGKDEKLFF. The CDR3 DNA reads TGTGCCAGCAGTTCAGGGGGCAAAGATGAAAAACTGTTTTTT.

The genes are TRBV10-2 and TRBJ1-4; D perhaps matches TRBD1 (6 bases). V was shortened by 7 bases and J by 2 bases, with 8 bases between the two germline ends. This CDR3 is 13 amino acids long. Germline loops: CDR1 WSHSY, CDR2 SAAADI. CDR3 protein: CASKTGTNEKLFF. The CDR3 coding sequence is TGCGCCAGCAAAACAGGGACTAATGAAAAACTGTTTTTT.

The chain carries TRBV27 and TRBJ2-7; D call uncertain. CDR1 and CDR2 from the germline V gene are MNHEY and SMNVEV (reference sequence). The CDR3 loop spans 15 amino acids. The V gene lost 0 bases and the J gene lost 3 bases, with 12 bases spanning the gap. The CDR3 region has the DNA TGTGCCAGCAGTTTATCGCCCCCCCCCTTCTACGAGCAGTACTTC. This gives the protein CASSLSPPPFYEQYF.

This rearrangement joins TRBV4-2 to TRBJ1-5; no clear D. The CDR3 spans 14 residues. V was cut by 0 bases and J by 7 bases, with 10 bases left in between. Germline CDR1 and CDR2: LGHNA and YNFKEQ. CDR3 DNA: TGTGCCAGCAGCCAAGATACGGTTGCGCAGCCCCAGCATTTT. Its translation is CASSQDTVAQPQHF.

CDR3 amino acids: CASSEAARGYEQYF. The CDR3 DNA is TGTGCCAGCAGTGAAGCGGCCCGGGGCTACGAGCAGTACTTC. The V and J genes are TRBV6-1 and TRBJ2-7; possibly TRBD2 for D (5 bases). From germline, CDR1 is MNHNS and CDR2 SASEGT. The CDR3 has 14 residues. Trimming cost V 0 bases and J 3 bases, with 9 bases left between them.

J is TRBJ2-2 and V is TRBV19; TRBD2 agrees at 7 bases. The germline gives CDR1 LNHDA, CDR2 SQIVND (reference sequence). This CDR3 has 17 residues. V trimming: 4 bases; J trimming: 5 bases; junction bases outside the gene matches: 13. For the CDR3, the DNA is TGTGCCAGTAGTACTCCCGGAGTAGCGGGTCTTACCGGGGAGCTGTTTTTT. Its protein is CASSTPGVAGLTGELFF. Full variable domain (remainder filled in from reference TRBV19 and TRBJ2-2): DGGITQSPKYLFRKEGQNVTLSCEQNLNHDAMYWYRQDPGQGLRLIYYSQIVNDFQKGDIAEGYSVSREKKESFPLTVTSAQKNPTAFYLCASSTPGVAGLTGELFFGEGSRLTVL.

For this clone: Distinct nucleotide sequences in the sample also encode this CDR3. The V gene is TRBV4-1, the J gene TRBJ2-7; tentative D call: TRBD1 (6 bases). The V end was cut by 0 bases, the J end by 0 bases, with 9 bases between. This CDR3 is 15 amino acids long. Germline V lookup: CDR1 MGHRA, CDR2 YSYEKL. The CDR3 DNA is TGCGCCAGCAGCCAAGAGGGGACATCCTCCTACGAGCAGTACTTC. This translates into CASSQEGTSSYEQYF.

CDR3 loop: CASRWPAPNTQYF. CDR3 nucleotide sequence: TGTGCCAGCAGGTGGCCCGCCCCCAATACGCAGTATTTT. The chain combines TRBV2 with TRBJ2-3; D call uncertain. There are 13 residues in the CDR3. Germline loops: CDR1 SNHLY, CDR2 FYNNEI. V lost 6 bases, J lost 7 bases, and 14 bases lay in between.

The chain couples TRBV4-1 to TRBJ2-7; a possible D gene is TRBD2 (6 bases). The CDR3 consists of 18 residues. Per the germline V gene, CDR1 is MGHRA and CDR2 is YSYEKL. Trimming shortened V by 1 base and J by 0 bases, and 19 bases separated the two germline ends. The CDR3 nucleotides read TGCGCCAGCAGCCAAGCGGGGGTAGCAGGGCCGTCCTCCTACGAGCAGTACTTC. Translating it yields CASSQAGVAGPSSYEQYF.

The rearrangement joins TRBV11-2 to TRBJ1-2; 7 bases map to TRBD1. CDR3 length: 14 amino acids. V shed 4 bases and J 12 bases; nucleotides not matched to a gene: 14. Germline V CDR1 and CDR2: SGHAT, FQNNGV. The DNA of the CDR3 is TGTGCCAGCAGCTATACTACGGGACAGCTCTCCCACACCTTC. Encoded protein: CASSYTTGQLSHTF.

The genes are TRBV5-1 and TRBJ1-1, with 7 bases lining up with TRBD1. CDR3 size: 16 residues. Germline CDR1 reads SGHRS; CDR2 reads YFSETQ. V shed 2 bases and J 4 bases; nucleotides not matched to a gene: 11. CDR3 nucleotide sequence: TGCGCCAGCAGCTTTTCAGACAGGGTGACAAGCACTGAAGCTTTCTTT. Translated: CASSFSDRVTSTEAFF.

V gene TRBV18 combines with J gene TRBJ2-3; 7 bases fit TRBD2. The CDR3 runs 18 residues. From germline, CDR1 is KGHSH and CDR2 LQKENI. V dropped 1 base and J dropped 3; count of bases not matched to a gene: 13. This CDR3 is CASSPLAAGGSTTDTQYF. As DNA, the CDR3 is TGTGCCAGCTCACCACTCGCGGCCGGGGGGAGTACGACAGATACGCAGTATTTT. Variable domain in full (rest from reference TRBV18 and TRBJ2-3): NAGVMQNPRHLVRRRGQEARLRCSPMKGHSHVYWYRQLPEEGLKFMVYLQKENIIDESGMPKERFSAEFPKEGPSILRIQQVVRGDSAAYFCASSPLAAGGSTTDTQYFGPGTRLTVL.

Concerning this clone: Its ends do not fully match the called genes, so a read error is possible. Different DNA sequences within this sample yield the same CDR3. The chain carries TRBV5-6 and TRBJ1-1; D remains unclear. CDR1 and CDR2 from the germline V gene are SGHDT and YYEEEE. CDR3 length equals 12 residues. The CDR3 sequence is CASSFEETEAFF. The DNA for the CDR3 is TGCGCCAGCAGCTTCGAGGAAACTGAAGCTTTCTTT.

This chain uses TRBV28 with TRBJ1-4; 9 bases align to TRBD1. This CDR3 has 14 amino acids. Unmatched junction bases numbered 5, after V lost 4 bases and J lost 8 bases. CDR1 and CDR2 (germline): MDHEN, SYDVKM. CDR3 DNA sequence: TGTGCCAGCAGTTCGGGACAGGGTCGGGAAAAACTGTTTTTT. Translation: CASSSGQGREKLFF. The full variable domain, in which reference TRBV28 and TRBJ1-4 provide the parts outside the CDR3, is DVKVTQSSRYLVKRTGEKVFLECVQDMDHENMFWYRQDPGLGLRLIYFSYDVKMKEKGDIPEGYSVSREKKERFSLILESASTNQTSMYLCASSSGQGREKLFFGSGTQLSVL.

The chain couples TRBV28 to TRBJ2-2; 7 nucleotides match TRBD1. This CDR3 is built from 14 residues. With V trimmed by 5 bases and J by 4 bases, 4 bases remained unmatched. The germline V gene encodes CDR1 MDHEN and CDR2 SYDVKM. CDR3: CASSIQGSTGELFF. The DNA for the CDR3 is TGTGCCAGCAGTATACAGGGGTCCACCGGGGAGCTGTTTTTT. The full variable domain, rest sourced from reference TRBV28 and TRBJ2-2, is DVKVTQSSRYLVKRTGEKVFLECVQDMDHENMFWYRQDPGLGLRLIYFSYDVKMKEKGDIPEGYSVSREKKERFSLILESASTNQTSMYLCASSIQGSTGELFFGEGSRLTVL.

The DNA of the CDR3 is TGTGCCAGTAGTATAAGGGGGGGTTCCGGCACCGGGGAGCTGTTTTTT. As protein: CASSIRGGSGTGELFF. V gene TRBV19 combines with J gene TRBJ2-2, with D possibly being TRBD2 (7 bases). Trimming removed 2 bases from V and 4 bases from J, with 14 bases in between. Germline V gene lookup returns CDR1 LNHDA and CDR2 SQIVND (reference sequence). The CDR3 sequence is 16 residues long.